A selection of T cell receptor beta chains follows, all from one sample in a study of blood T cell repertoires in COVID-19. Sequenced by immunoSEQ multiplex PCR; TCRdb stores in-frame clones only, minus some. The profile covers about 150,000 clones, with roughly 81% appearing a single time and more than 7.5% taken by the ten largest. Input material: peripheral blood. All receptors come from a woman in her sixties with COVID-19, enrolled during active disease. Each CDR3 is given with its conserved first and last residue. D genes are given only for firm matches. Some rows mark clone size as missing; the rest say once, few, many or name a class of expanded clone.

>TRBD1|TRBV9|TRBJ2-2|-
TGTGCCAGCAGCGTGGGGACAGGGAACACCGGGGAGCTGTTTTTT
CASSVGTGNTGELFF
>TRBD1|TRBV5-4|TRBJ2-1|-
TGTGCCAGCAGCTTGGGCGGGACAGGTCTGTACAATGAGCAGTTCTTC
CASSLGGTGLYNEQFF
>-|TRBV5-1|TRBJ2-6|few
TGCGCCAGCAGCCGGGACTTCTCTGGGGCCAACGTCCTGACTTTC
CASSRDFSGANVLTF
>-|TRBV27|TRBJ1-6|-
TGTGCCAGCAGTTCAACTACAGGGCGCCTCCACTTT
CASSSTTGRLHF
>-|TRBV6-5|TRBJ1-5|few
TGTGCCAGCAGTTACAACAGGGATAGCAATCAGCCCCAGCATTTT
CASSYNRDSNQPQHF
>TRBD1|TRBV7-8|TRBJ1-4|-
TGTGCCAGCAGCCCGCGGGACAGGGGATATGAAAAACTGTTTTTT
CASSPRDRGYEKLFF
>TRBD2|TRBV24-1|TRBJ2-4|-
TGTGCCACCAGTGAAACTCCTCCGGGGGGAAACATTCAGTACTTC
CATSETPPGGNIQYF
>-|TRBV3-1/TRBV3-2|TRBJ2-5|-
TGTGCCAGCAGCCAAGATGCTAGCACCGAGACCCAGTACTTC
CASSQDASTETQYF
>-|TRBV2|TRBJ1-5|-
TGTGCCTGTCGTCTCTCCAATCAGCCCCAGCATTTT
CACRLSNQPQHF
>TRBD1|TRBV2|TRBJ1-3|-
TGTGCCAGCAGTACTATTACACGGGACAGGGGGCGTCTTGACTCTGGAAACACCATATATTTT
CASSTITRDRGRLDSGNTIYF
>-|TRBV11-3|TRBJ2-1|-
TGTGCCAGCAGTCACCGGGCCCAGGGAGGAGGAAATGAGCAGTTCTTC
CASSHRAQGGGNEQFF
>-|TRBV5-1|TRBJ2-4|-
TGCGCCAGCAGCTTACAGGGAGGGGGTGTAACCAAAAACATTCAGTACTTC
CASSLQGGGVTKNIQYF
>TRBD1|TRBV24-1|TRBJ2-1|-
TGTGCCACCAGTGATGGGGGACAGGGTGGGAATGAGCAGTTCTTC
CATSDGGQGGNEQFF
>TRBD1|TRBV6-5|TRBJ1-5|-
TGTGCCAGCGAGGGGACAGGGAATCAGCCCCAGCATTTT
CASEGTGNQPQHF
>-|TRBV25-1|TRBJ2-1|-
TGTGCCAGCAACAGGGTGGGCTCCTACAATGAGCAGTTCTTC
CASNRVGSYNEQFF
>TRBD1|TRBV7-3|TRBJ2-3|-
TGTGCCAGCAGCGGGGACAGATACTGGTGGTATTTT
CASSGDRYWWYF
>TRBD1|TRBV19|TRBJ2-1|few
TGTGCCAGTAGGACAGGGGACTCCTACAATGAGCAGTTCTTC
CASRTGDSYNEQFF
>TRBD2|TRBV7-3|TRBJ2-3|-
TGTGCCAGCAGCTTAGGGCGCGGGGGGCGCACAGATACGCAGTATTTT
CASSLGRGGRTDTQYF
>TRBD1|TRBV5-5|TRBJ1-5|-
TGTGCCAGCAGCTTGGCCGGGACAGCTCCAAATCAGCCCCAGCATTTT
CASSLAGTAPNQPQHF
>-|TRBV6-5|TRBJ1-5|few
TGTGCCACCTTGTACGGGGGTGGCAATCAGCCCCAGCATTTT
CATLYGGGNQPQHF
>TRBD1|TRBV7-2|TRBJ1-2|once
TGTGCCAGCAGCCCAAGGGGGCCGGATGGCTACACCTTC
CASSPRGPDGYTF
>-|TRBV6-6|TRBJ1-2|-
TGTGCCAGCAGTTACGGGGGGGCGCGGTATGGCTACACCTTC
CASSYGGARYGYTF
>TRBD1|TRBV2|TRBJ1-2|-
TGTGCCAGCAGAGGGACAGGGGGCGTTGGCTACACCTTC
CASRGTGGVGYTF